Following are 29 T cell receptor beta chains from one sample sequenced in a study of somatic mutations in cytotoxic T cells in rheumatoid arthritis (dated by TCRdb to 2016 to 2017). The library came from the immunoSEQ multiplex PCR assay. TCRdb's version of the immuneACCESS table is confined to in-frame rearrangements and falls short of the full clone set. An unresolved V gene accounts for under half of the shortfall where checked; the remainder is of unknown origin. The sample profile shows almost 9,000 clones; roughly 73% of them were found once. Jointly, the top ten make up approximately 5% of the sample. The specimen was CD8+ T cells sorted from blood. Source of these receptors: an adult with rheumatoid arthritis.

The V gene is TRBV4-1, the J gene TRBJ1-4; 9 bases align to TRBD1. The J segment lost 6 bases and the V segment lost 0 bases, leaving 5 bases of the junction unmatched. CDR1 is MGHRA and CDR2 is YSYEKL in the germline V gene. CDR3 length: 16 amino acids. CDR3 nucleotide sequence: TGCGCCAGCAGCCAAGATCTTACAGGGGGCGATGAAAAACTGTTTTTT. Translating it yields CASSQDLTGGDEKLFF.

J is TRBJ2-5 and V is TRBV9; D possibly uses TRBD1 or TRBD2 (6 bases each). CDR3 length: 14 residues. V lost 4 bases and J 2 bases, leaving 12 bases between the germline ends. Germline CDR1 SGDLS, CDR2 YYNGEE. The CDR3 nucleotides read TGTGCCAGCAGCCCTTCGGGGGCACAAGAGACCCAGTACTTC. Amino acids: CASSPSGAQETQYF.

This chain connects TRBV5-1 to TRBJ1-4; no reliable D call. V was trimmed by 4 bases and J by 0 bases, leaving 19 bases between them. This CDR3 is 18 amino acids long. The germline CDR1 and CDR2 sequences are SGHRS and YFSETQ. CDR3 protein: CASSRTEIDATTNEKLFF. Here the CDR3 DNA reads TGCGCCAGCAGCCGGACCGAAATCGATGCAACAACTAATGAAAAACTGTTTTTT.

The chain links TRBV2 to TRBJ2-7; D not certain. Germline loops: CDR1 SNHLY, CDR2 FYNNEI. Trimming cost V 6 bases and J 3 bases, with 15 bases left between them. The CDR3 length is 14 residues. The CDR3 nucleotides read TGTGCCAGCAGCCTAAATCCAGCATACTACGAGCAGTACGTC. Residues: CASSLNPAYYEQYV.

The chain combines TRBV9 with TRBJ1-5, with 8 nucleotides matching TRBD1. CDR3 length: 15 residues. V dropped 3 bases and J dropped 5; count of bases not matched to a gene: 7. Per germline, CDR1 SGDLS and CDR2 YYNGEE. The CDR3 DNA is TGTGCCAGCAGCGCCGGACAGGGAAGGGATCAGCCCCAGCATTTT. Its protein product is CASSAGQGRDQPQHF.

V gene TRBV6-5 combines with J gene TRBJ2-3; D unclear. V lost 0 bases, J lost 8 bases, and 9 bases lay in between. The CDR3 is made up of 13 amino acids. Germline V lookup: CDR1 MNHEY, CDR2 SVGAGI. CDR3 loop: CASSYSGSGTQYF. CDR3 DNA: TGTGCCAGCAGTTACTCTGGGTCGGGTACGCAGTATTTT.

DNA of the CDR3: TGTGCCACCAGCAGCGGAGTTGGGTACAATGAGCAGTTCTTC. It codes for CATSSGVGYNEQFF. The V and J genes are TRBV15 and TRBJ2-1; no firm D call. Trimming removed 3 bases from V and 4 bases from J, with 10 bases in between. This CDR3 region has 14 residues. CDR1 and CDR2 from the germline V gene are LNHNV and YYDKDF (reference sequence).

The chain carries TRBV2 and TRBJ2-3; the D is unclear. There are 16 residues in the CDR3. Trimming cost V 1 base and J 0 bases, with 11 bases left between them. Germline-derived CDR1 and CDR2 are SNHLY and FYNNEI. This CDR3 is CASSEDSSPSTDTQYF. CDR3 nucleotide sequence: TGTGCCAGCAGTGAAGATAGTAGCCCTAGCACAGATACGCAGTATTTT.

CDR3 DNA: TGTGCCAGCAGTGATCTTCTCAATCTAGCCAAAAACATTCAGTACTTC. Amino acid sequence: CASSDLLNLAKNIQYF. This chain links TRBV2 with TRBJ2-4; D unresolved. Per germline, CDR1 SNHLY and CDR2 FYNNEI. The CDR3 spans 16 residues. V was trimmed by 3 bases and J by 0 bases, leaving 12 bases between them.

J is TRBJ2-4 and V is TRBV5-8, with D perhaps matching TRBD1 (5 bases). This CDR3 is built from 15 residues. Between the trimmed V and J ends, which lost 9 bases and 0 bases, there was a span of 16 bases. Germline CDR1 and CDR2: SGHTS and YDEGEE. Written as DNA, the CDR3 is TGTGCCACAACGACAGCTCATCTAGCCAAAAACATTCAGTACTTC. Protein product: CATTTAHLAKNIQYF.

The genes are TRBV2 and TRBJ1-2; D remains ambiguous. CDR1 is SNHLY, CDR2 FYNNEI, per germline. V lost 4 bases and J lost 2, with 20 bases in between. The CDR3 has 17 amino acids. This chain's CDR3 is CASSVVAGDIPNYGYTF. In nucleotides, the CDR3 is TGTGCCAGCAGTGTGGTGGCCGGCGACATCCCGAACTATGGCTACACCTTC.

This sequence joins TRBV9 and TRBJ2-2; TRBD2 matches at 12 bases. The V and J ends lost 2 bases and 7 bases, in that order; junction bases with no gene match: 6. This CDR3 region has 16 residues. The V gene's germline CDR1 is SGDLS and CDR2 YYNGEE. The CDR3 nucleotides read TGTGCCAGCAGCGTTACGACTAGCGGGAGAGGCGGGGAGCTGTTTTTT. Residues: CASSVTTSGRGGELFF.

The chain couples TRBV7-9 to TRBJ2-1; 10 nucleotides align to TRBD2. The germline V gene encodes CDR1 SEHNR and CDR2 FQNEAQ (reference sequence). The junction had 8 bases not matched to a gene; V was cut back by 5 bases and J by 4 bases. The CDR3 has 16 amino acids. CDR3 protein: CASSRTGLAFYNEQFF. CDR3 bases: TGTGCCAGCAGCCGCACGGGACTAGCGTTTTACAATGAGCAGTTCTTC.

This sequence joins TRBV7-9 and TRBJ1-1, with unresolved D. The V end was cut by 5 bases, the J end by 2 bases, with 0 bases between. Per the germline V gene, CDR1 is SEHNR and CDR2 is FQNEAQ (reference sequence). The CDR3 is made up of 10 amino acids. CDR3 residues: CASSNTEAFF. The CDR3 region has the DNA TGTGCCAGCAGCAACACTGAAGCTTTCTTT. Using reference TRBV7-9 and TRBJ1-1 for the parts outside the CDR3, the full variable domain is DTGVSQNPRHKITKRGQNVTFRCDPISEHNRLYWYRQTLGQGPEFLTYFQNEAQLEKSRLLSDRFSAERPKGSFSTLEIQRTEQGDSAMYLCASSNTEAFFGQGTRLTVV.

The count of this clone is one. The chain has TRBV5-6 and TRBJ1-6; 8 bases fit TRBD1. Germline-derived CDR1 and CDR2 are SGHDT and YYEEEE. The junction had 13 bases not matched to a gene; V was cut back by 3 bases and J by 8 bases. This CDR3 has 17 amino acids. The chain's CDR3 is CASSSDRDLSVDSPLHF. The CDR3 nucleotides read TGTGCCAGCAGCTCGGACAGGGATCTATCGGTTGATTCACCCCTCCACTTT.

As DNA, the CDR3 is TGTGCCAGCAGTTTCGGGGAAAGGGAGCAGTTCTTC. Residues: CASSFGEREQFF. V and J are TRBV6-6 and TRBJ2-1; perhaps TRBD2 as D (5 bases). Trimming pared 4 bases from V and 10 bases from J, leaving 11 bases between. This CDR3 comprises 12 residues. CDR1 MNHNY and CDR2 SVGAGI come from the germline V gene (reference sequence).

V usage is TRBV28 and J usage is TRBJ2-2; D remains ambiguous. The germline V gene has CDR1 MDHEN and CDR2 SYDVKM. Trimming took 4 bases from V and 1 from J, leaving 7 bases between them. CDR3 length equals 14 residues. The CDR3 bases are TGTGCCAGCAGTTCTCACCAGAACACCGGGGAGCTGTTTTTT. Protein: CASSSHQNTGELFF.

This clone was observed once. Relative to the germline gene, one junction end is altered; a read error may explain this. In DNA form, the CDR3 reads TGTGCCAGCAGTACGTTTCAGGGGGTGAACTATGGCTGCACCTTC. This encodes CASSTFQGVNYGCTF. The rearrangement uses TRBV6-5 and TRBJ1-2; 7 bases line up with TRBD1. Per the germline V gene, CDR1 is MNHEY and CDR2 is SVGAGI. The CDR3 runs 15 residues.

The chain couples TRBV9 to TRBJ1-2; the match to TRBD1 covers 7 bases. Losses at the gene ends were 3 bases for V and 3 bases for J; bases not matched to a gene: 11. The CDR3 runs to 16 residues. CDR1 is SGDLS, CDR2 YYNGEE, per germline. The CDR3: CASSGLRDSADYGYTF. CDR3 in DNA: TGTGCCAGCAGCGGACTACGGGACAGCGCTGACTATGGCTACACCTTC.

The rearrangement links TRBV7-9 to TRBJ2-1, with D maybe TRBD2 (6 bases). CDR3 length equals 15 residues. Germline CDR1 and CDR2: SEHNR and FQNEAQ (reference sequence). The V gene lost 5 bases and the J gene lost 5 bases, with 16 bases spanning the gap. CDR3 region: CASSPPGVNNNEQFF. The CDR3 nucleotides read TGTGCCAGCAGCCCGCCGGGGGTTAACAACAATGAGCAGTTCTTC.

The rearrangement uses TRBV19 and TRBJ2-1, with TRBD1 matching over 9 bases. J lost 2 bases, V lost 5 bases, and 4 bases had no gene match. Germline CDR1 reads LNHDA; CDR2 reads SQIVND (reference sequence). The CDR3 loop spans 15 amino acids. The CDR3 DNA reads TGTGCCAGTAGTCCAGACAGGGGGGCCTACAATGAGCAGTTCTTC. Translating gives CASSPDRGAYNEQFF.

The CDR3 reads CASSEGYSPLHF. Here the CDR3 DNA reads TGTGCCAGCAGTGAGGGATATTCACCCCTCCACTTT. The chain recombines TRBV5-8 with TRBJ1-6; D remains unclear. V was pared by 5 bases and J by 8 bases, with 8 bases between. The CDR3 loop spans 12 amino acids. The germline gives CDR1 SGHTS, CDR2 YDEGEE. Variable domain in full (rest from reference TRBV5-8 and TRBJ1-6): EAGVTQSPTHLIKTRGQQATLRCSPISGHTSVYWYQQALGLGLQFLLWYDEGEERNRGNFPPRFSGRQFPNYSSELNVNALELEDSALYLCASSEGYSPLHFGNGTRLTVT.

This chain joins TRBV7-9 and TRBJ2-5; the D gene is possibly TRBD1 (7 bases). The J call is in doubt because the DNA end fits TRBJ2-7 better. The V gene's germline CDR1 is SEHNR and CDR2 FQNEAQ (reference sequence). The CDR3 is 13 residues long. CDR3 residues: CASSIRGVDEQYF. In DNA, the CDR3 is TGTGCCAGCAGCATCAGGGGGGTCGACGAGCAGTACTTC.

The DNA for the CDR3 is TGTGCCATCAGTGAGGGGACAGGGGGCGACGGCTACACCTTC. Translating gives CAISEGTGGDGYTF. This rearrangement joins TRBV10-3 to TRBJ1-2; 12 bases agree with TRBD1. This CDR3 contains 14 residues. V lost 2 bases and J lost 8; bases outside the gene matches: 3. The germline CDR1 and CDR2 sequences are ENHRY and SYGVKD.

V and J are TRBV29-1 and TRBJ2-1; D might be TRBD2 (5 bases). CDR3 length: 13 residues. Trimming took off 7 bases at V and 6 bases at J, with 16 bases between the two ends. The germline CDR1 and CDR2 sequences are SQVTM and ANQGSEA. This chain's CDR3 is CSAEGSIGNEQFF. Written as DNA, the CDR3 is TGCAGCGCCGAGGGAAGTATCGGCAATGAGCAGTTCTTC.

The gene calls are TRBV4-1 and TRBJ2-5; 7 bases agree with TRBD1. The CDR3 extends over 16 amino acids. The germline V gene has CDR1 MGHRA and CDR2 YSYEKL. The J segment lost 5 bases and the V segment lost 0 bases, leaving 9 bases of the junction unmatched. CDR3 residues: CASSQDKRQGWETQYF. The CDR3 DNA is TGCGCCAGCAGCCAAGATAAGAGACAGGGATGGGAGACCCAGTACTTC.

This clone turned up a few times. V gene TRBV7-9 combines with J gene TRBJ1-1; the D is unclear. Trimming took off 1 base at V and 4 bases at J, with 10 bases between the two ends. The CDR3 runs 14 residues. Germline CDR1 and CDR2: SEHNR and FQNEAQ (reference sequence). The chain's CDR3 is CASSLVVGSTEAFF. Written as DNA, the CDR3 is TGTGCCAGCAGCTTAGTGGTCGGGAGCACTGAAGCTTTCTTT.

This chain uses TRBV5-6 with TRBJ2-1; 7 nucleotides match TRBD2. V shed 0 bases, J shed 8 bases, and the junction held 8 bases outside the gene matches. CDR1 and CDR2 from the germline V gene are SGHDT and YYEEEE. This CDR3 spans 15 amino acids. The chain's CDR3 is CASSLEREGLDEQFF. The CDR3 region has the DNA TGTGCCAGCAGCTTGGAGCGGGAAGGCCTTGATGAGCAGTTCTTC.

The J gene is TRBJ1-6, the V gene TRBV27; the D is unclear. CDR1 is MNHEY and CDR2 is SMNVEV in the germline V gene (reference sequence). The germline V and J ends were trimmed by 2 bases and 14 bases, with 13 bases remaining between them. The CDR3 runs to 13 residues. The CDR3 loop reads CASSLVALGTLHF. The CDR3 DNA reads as TGTGCCAGCAGTTTAGTGGCTCTAGGGACCCTCCACTTT.